A selection of T cell receptor beta chains follows, all from one sample in a study of PD-L1 blockade in urothelial cancer. The method was immunoSEQ multiplex PCR; TCRdb's version includes in-frame clones alone and lacks a portion of them. The data contain 45,000 to 50,000 clones, about 91% of them seen just once; the ten biggest clones take up about 4.2%. This specimen was PBMCs, taken around atezolizumab (anti-PD-L1) treatment. All receptors derive from a man at least 80 years old with urothelial cancer. CDR3s include the opening cysteine and the closing phenylalanine or tryptophan. The order of the fields is D gene, V gene, clone size, J gene, CDR3 DNA, CDR3 protein. A D gene is named only where the DNA matches it firmly. Rows give clone size only sometimes, using once, few, many, or a class for an expanded clone.

D: .; V: TRBV10-2; size: .; J: TRBJ1-1; DNA: TGCGCCAGCAGCCTGAGCACTGAAGCTTTCTTT; CDR3: CASSLSTEAFF
D: .; V: TRBV19; size: .; J: TRBJ1-5; DNA: TGTGCCAGTAAAGGTCAGGAATTTCAGCCCCAGCATTTT; CDR3: CASKGQEFQPQHF
D: TRBD1; V: TRBV5-1; size: .; J: TRBJ2-5; DNA: TGCGCCAGCAGTAAAAGGGGGCCACAAGAGACCCAGTACTTC; CDR3: CASSKRGPQETQYF
D: TRBD1; V: TRBV10-3; size: .; J: TRBJ2-1; DNA: TGTGCCATCAGTGAAGGGGGCAGTGAGCAGTTCTTC; CDR3: CAISEGGSEQFF
D: TRBD1; V: TRBV6-5; size: .; J: TRBJ2-2; DNA: TGTGCCAGCAGTTACTCGTGGACAGGGAACACCGGGGAGCTGTTTTTT; CDR3: CASSYSWTGNTGELFF
D: TRBD1; V: TRBV11-2; size: .; J: TRBJ2-7; DNA: TGTGCCAGCAGCTTAGCCGGGACAGGGGTCTACTCCTACGAGCAGTACTTC; CDR3: CASSLAGTGVYSYEQYF
D: .; V: TRBV10-3; size: .; J: TRBJ1-5; DNA: TGTGCCATCAGTGAGTCGACTGGGGGCCAGCCCCAGCATTTT; CDR3: CAISESTGGQPQHF
D: TRBD1; V: TRBV18; size: .; J: TRBJ2-7; DNA: TGTGCCAGCTCACCAAGGGTTAGCCAGGGGGCCGACGAGCAGTACTTC; CDR3: CASSPRVSQGADEQYF
D: TRBD2; V: TRBV10-1; size: .; J: TRBJ2-3; DNA: TGCGCCAGCAGTGAGGTGGTAGCGGGAGGAGGTACGCAGTATTTT; CDR3: CASSEVVAGGGTQYF
D: TRBD1; V: TRBV7-6; size: .; J: TRBJ2-7; DNA: TGTGCCAGCAGCTTAAGACAGGGTGCCGAGCAGTACTTC; CDR3: CASSLRQGAEQYF
D: TRBD2; V: TRBV29-1; size: .; J: TRBJ2-2; DNA: TGCAGCGCATACGGGACTATGAACCCCGGGGAGCTGTTTTTT; CDR3: CSAYGTMNPGELFF
D: .; V: TRBV5-1; size: .; J: TRBJ1-3; DNA: TGCGCCAGCAGCTTGGAAGGGTACAGGCCGTCGGCAGGAAACACCATATATTTT; CDR3: CASSLEGYRPSAGNTIYF
D: TRBD1; V: TRBV19; size: .; J: TRBJ2-7; DNA: TGTGCCAGTAGTATCAAGACAGGGTTGTCCTACGAGCAGTACTTC; CDR3: CASSIKTGLSYEQYF
D: TRBD1; V: TRBV18; size: .; J: TRBJ2-7; DNA: TGTGCCAGCCAACCGGGACAGCACCTAGGCGAGCAGTACTTC; CDR3: CASQPGQHLGEQYF
D: .; V: TRBV2; size: .; J: TRBJ2-2; DNA: TGTGCCAGCAGTAGCCTAGCGCCCTCGAACACCGGGGAGCTGTTTTTT; CDR3: CASSSLAPSNTGELFF
D: TRBD2; V: TRBV14; size: few; J: TRBJ2-7; DNA: TGTGCCAGCAGCTGGACTAGCGGGAGTAGATACGAGCAGTACTTC; CDR3: CASSWTSGSRYEQYF
D: .; V: TRBV19; size: .; J: TRBJ2-7; DNA: TGTGCCAGTAGTATGGGGACACTCTACGAGCAGTACTTC; CDR3: CASSMGTLYEQYF
D: .; V: TRBV5-1; size: .; J: TRBJ2-2; DNA: TGCGCCAGCAGCCCCGCAGGGGTGACCGGGGAGCTGTTTTTT; CDR3: CASSPAGVTGELFF
D: .; V: TRBV7-8; size: .; J: TRBJ2-1; DNA: TGTGCCAGCAGTCTAGATCTGGGCGGGTTATCGAAAAATGAGCAGTTCTTC; CDR3: CASSLDLGGLSKNEQFF
D: .; V: TRBV28; size: .; J: TRBJ1-2; DNA: TGTGCCAGCAGTTTATTCGTCAGGTCATCCTCCACCTTC; CDR3: CASSLFVRSSSTF
D: .; V: TRBV5-1; size: once; J: TRBJ2-7; DNA: TGCGCCAGCAGTGGAGGGACTTCTGAGCAGTACTTC; CDR3: CASSGGTSEQYF
D: TRBD1; V: TRBV28; size: .; J: TRBJ1-3; DNA: TGTGCCAGCAGTGCCCCAGGGGGTTCTTGGGGAAACACCATATATTTT; CDR3: CASSAPGGSWGNTIYF
D: TRBD1; V: TRBV19; size: .; J: TRBJ2-7; DNA: TGTGCCAGTAGTGGCGCAGGGGGCAAATACGAGCAGTACTTC; CDR3: CASSGAGGKYEQYF
D: TRBD1; V: TRBV11-3; size: .; J: TRBJ2-5; DNA: TGTGCCAGCAGCCCCGGGACAGGGTCCTTCCAAGAGACCCAGTACTTC; CDR3: CASSPGTGSFQETQYF
D: .; V: TRBV18; size: .; J: TRBJ2-5; DNA: TGTGCCAGCTCACAAGACAGTCAAGAGACCCAGTACTTC; CDR3: CASSQDSQETQYF
D: .; V: TRBV30; size: .; J: TRBJ2-2; DNA: TGTGCCTGGAGTGTACAGGCGGGGTTGGGAGAGCTGTTTTTT; CDR3: CAWSVQAGLGELFF
D: .; V: TRBV28; size: .; J: TRBJ1-2; DNA: TGTGCCAGCAGTTTATCCCGGAACTATGGCTACACCTTC; CDR3: CASSLSRNYGYTF
D: TRBD1; V: TRBV27; size: .; J: TRBJ2-3; DNA: TGTGCCAGCAGTCAACAGACAGGGACCACAGATACGCAGTATTTT; CDR3: CASSQQTGTTDTQYF
D: .; V: TRBV11-2; size: .; J: TRBJ2-5; DNA: TGTGCCAGCAGCTTAGGACTTCCACCGGGAGAGACCCAGTACTTC; CDR3: CASSLGLPPGETQYF
D: TRBD2; V: TRBV19; size: once; J: TRBJ2-1; DNA: TGTGCCAGTGGGACTAGCGGGAGTGGGTCTGAGCAGTTCTTC; CDR3: CASGTSGSGSEQFF
D: TRBD2; V: TRBV7-8; size: .; J: TRBJ2-3; DNA: TGTGCCAGCGCCACTAGCGGCAGCACAGATACGCAGTATTTT; CDR3: CASATSGSTDTQYF
D: TRBD1; V: TRBV19; size: .; J: TRBJ1-1; DNA: TGTGCCAGTAGTATGGGGACAGTGAACACTGAAGCTTTCTTT; CDR3: CASSMGTVNTEAFF
D: .; V: TRBV9; size: .; J: TRBJ1-3; DNA: TGTGCCAGCAGCGTAGGAGGAGGGGACTCTGGAAACACCATATATTTT; CDR3: CASSVGGGDSGNTIYF
D: TRBD2; V: TRBV19; size: once; J: TRBJ2-1; DNA: TGTGCCAGTAGTATGTGGACTAGCGGGATTGGTGAGCAGTTCTTC; CDR3: CASSMWTSGIGEQFF
D: .; V: TRBV18; size: .; J: TRBJ2-7; DNA: TGTGCCAGCTCACCTCAGGAGGCGGTCTCCTACGAGCAGTACTTC; CDR3: CASSPQEAVSYEQYF
D: .; V: TRBV28; size: .; J: TRBJ2-7; DNA: TGTGCCAGCAGTCCCGTAGACTTGGCCTACGAGCAGTACTTC; CDR3: CASSPVDLAYEQYF
D: TRBD2; V: TRBV19; size: .; J: TRBJ2-1; DNA: TGTGCCAGTAGAAACTTAGCGGGAGGGTTTAATGAGCAGTTCTTC; CDR3: CASRNLAGGFNEQFF
D: .; V: TRBV5-6; size: few; J: TRBJ2-7; DNA: TGTGCCAGCAGCCCTCCGACAGCCACCTACGAGCAGTACTTC; CDR3: CASSPPTATYEQYF
D: TRBD2; V: TRBV5-4; size: .; J: TRBJ2-1; DNA: TGTGCCAGCAGTCAAGGGACTAGCGGGAGCTCCTACAATGAGCAGTTCTTC; CDR3: CASSQGTSGSSYNEQFF
D: TRBD1; V: TRBV5-1; size: once; J: TRBJ2-3; DNA: TGCGCCAGCAGCGGGGGACAGAGCACAGATACGCAGTATTTT; CDR3: CASSGGQSTDTQYF
D: TRBD2; V: TRBV5-1; size: medium-sized; J: TRBJ2-3; DNA: TGCGCCAGCAGCGCGGGGACTAGCGGTAGCACAGATACGCAGTATTTT; CDR3: CASSAGTSGSTDTQYF
D: TRBD2; V: TRBV6-4; size: .; J: TRBJ2-1; DNA: TGTGCCAGCAGCCGGGAGGCCCTTAGTGAGCAGTTCTTC; CDR3: CASSREALSEQFF
D: TRBD2; V: TRBV27; size: few; J: TRBJ2-1; DNA: TGTGCCAGCAGTTTATTGGCTAGCGGGACTCATGAGCAGTTCTTC; CDR3: CASSLLASGTHEQFF
D: TRBD2; V: TRBV9; size: .; J: TRBJ2-1; DNA: TGTGCCAGCAGCGTATCGCCGGGACTAAAAAATGAGCAGTTCTTC; CDR3: CASSVSPGLKNEQFF
D: .; V: TRBV15; size: .; J: TRBJ2-5; DNA: TGTGCCACCAGCAGCGGCCCTTCAGGGTTGGGAGAGACCCAGTACTTC; CDR3: CATSSGPSGLGETQYF
D: TRBD1; V: TRBV6-1; size: .; J: TRBJ1-2; DNA: TGTGCCAGCAGTGAATACCAACCTGACAGGGTACGAGGCTACACCTTC; CDR3: CASSEYQPDRVRGYTF